This entry is about one TCR beta chain. This sample was included in a study of blood T cell repertoires in COVID-19. With V trimmed by 3 bases and J by 6 bases, 4 bases remained unmatched. The CDR3 is made up of 14 amino acids. Per the germline V gene, CDR1 is SGHRS and CDR2 is YFSETQ. In the source study's methods: Amplified reference gene primers provided the basis for estimating nucleated cell counts. Clones were read by immunoSEQ multiplex PCR, and TCRdb kept only the in-frame ones, dropping some. That table gives V, J and clone size, and the DNA gave D and trimming. The repertoire consists of some 120,000 clones, with approximately 81% occurring once and the leading ten covering 5.5%.

This clonotype was sampled from a man between 60 and 75 years old with acute or convalescent COVID-19. The V gene is TRBV5-1, the J gene TRBJ1-2, with TRBD1 matching 11 bases. Sequenced material: peripheral blood. The CDR3 DNA follows: TGCGCCAGCAGCTCGGACAGGGGGCTCGATGGCTACACCTTC. Encoded protein: CASSSDRGLDGYTF.